This T cell receptor beta chain comes out of a study of blood T cell repertoires in COVID-19. Across the study: The United States, Italy and Spain supplied acute and convalescent COVID-19 samples. From T cells, B-cell-depleted T cells, or PBMCs came the material, which was cDNA or gDNA.

This clone has just one count. Germline CDR1 is SGHRS and CDR2 is YFSETQ. The length of the CDR3 is 15 residues. The V and J ends lost 6 bases and 6 bases, in that order; junction bases with no gene match: 10. Source study methods: Estimates of nucleated cell counts were drawn from the amplification of reference gene primers. Using immunoSEQ multiplex PCR, the repertoire was profiled, and TCRdb retains in-frame clones only, with some absent. D and trimming come from the DNA, and the V and J calls and clone size come from that table. The repertoire holds about 140,000 clones, with 70% to 85% as singletons.

This receptor was obtained from a woman of 80 years or more in a cohort sampled during active or convalescent COVID-19. Input material: peripheral blood. This chain connects TRBV5-1 to TRBJ2-1; TRBD1 agrees at 9 bases. CDR3 protein: CASKPPGQGRNEQFF. In nucleotides, the CDR3 is TGCGCCAGCAAACCGCCGGGACAGGGACGCAATGAGCAGTTCTTC.